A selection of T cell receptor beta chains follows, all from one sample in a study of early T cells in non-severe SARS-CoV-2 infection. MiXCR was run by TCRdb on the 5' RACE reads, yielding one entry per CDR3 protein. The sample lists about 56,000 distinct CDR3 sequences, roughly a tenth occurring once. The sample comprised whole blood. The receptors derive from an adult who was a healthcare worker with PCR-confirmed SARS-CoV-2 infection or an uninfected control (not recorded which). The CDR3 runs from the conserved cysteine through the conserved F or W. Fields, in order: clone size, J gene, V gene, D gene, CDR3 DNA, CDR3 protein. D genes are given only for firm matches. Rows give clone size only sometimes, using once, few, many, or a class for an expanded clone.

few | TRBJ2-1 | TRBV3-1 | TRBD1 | TGTGCCAGCAGCCCCGCACAAAACAGGGGGCGCGGTGAGCAGTTCTTC | CASSPAQNRGRGEQFF
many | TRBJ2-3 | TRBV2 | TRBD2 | TGTGCCAGCAGTGAAGCACGGTTAGCGGGAGGGTTAGAAGATACGCAGTATTTT | CASSEARLAGGLEDTQYF
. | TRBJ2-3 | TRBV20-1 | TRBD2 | TGCAGTGCTATTCAAGCGGGAGGGCCGAGAGATACGCAGTATTTT | CSAIQAGGPRDTQYF
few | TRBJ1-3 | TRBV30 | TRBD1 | TGTGCCTGGAGTGTACTAGGGACAGTCAGAAACACCATATATTTT | CAWSVLGTVRNTIYF
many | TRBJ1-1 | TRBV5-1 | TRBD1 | TGCGCCAGCAGCTTGGACAGGGGAAACACTGAAGCTTTCTTT | CASSLDRGNTEAFF
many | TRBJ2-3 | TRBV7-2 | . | TGTGCCAGCAGCCCTCGCGCCACAGATACGCAGTATTTT | CASSPRATDTQYF
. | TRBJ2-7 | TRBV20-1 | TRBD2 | TGCAGTGCCGAGACCGGGACTAGCGGGACGAAGCAGTACTTC | CSAETGTSGTKQYF
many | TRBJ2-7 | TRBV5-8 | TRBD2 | TGTGCCAGCAGCTTGAGCGGGAGGTACGAGCAGTACTTC | CASSLSGRYEQYF
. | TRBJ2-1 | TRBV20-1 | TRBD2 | TGCAGTGCTAGAGACGGGAGGAGACTCAATGAGCAGTTCTTC | CSARDGRRLNEQFF
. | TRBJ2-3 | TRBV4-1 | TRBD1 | TGCGCCAGCAGCCAAGCTTGGACAGGGGGGTACACAGATACGCAGTATTTT | CASSQAWTGGYTDTQYF
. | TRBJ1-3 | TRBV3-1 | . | TGTGCCAGCAGCCAGGCCGGAAGGGGAAACACCATATATTTT | CASSQAGRGNTIYF
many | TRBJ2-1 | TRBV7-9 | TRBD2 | TGTGCCAGCAGCCCAGAGACTAGCGGGAGGAGTGAGCAGTTCTTC | CASSPETSGRSEQFF
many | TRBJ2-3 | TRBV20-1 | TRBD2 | TGCAGTGCTAGGACCGGGACTACCGCAGATACGCAGTATTTT | CSARTGTTADTQYF
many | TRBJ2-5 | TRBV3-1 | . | TGTGCCAGCAGCCAAGATCCCGCGGGGACCCAGTACTTC | CASSQDPAGTQYF
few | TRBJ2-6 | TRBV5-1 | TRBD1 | TGCGCCAGCAGCCCCGCCGGGACAGGAAGCTCTGGGGCCAACGTCCTGACTTTC | CASSPAGTGSSGANVLTF
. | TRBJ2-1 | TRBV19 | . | TGTGCCAGTAGTCGGTACGAACTGAAGGAGCAGTTCTTC | CASSRYELKEQFF
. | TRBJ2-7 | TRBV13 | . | TGTGCCCGCACTAGTAGGGAGGATCCTTCCTACGAGCAGTACTTC | CARTSREDPSYEQYF
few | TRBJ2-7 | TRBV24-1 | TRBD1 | TGTGCCACCAGCGACAGGGGTTACGAGCAGTACTTC | CATSDRGYEQYF
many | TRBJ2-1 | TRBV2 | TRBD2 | TGTGCCAGCAGCCTAGCGGGAGTCTACAATGAGCAGTTCTTC | CASSLAGVYNEQFF
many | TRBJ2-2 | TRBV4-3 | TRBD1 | TGCGCCAGCAGCTCTGACAGGGGGCAGAACACCGGGGAGCTGTTTTTT | CASSSDRGQNTGELFF
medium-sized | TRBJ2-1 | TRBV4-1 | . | TGCGCCAGCAGCCAAGATTCGGGGGGCCTTAACGACAATGAGCAGTTCTTC | CASSQDSGGLNDNEQFF
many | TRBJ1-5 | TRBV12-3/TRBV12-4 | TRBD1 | TGTGCCAGCAGTCCTGGGACAGGGGTTAATCAGCCCCAGCATTTT | CASSPGTGVNQPQHF
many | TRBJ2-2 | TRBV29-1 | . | TGCAGCGTTGAACTTGAAAGAGTAACGAACACCGGGGAGCTGTTTTTT | CSVELERVTNTGELFF
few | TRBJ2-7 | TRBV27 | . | TGTGCCAGCAGTCCCCGTTTGGCAGGAGCCTACGAGCAGTACTTC | CASSPRLAGAYEQYF